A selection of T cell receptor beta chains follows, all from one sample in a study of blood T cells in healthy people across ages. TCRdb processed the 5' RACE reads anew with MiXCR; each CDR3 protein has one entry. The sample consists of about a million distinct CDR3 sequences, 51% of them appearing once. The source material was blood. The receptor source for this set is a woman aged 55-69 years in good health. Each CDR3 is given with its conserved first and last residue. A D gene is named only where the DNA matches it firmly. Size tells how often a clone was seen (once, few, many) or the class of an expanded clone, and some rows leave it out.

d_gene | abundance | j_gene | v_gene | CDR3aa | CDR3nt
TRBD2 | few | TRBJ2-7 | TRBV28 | CASSSPGGLRSYEQYF | TGTGCCAGCAGTTCCCCGGGGGGACTTAGATCCTACGAGCAGTACTTC
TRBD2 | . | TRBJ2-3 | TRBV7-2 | CASTSRLAGATDTQYF | TGTGCCAGCACTTCCAGACTAGCGGGAGCAACAGATACGCAGTATTTT
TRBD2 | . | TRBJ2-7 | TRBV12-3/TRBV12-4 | CASSLPSGDEQYF | TGCGCCAGCAGCCTCCCTAGCGGGGACGAGCAGTACTTC
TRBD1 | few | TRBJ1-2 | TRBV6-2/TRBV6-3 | CASSGGQGGGYTF | TGTGCCAGCAGTGGGGGACAGGGTGGCGGCTACACCTTC
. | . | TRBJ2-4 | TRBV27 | CASSMGLPKNIQYF | TGTGCCAGCAGTATGGGGTTGCCCAAAAACATTCAGTACTTC
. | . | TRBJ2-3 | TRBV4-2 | CASSQEFGGDTQYF | TGTGCCAGCAGCCAAGAGTTCGGCGGAGATACGCAGTATTTT
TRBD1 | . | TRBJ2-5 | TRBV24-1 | CVTSSGGQETQYF | TGTGTCACCAGTTCAGGGGGTCAAGAGACCCAGTACTTC
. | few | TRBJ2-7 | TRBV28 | CASRGPAWEQYF | TGTGCCAGCAGAGGCCCTGCTTGGGAGCAGTACTTC
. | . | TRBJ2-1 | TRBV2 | CASARPPGGNEQFF | TGTGCCTCAGCTCGCCCCCCCGGGGGTAATGAGCAGTTCTTC
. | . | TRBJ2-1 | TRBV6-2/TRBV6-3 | CASSQTRQFVGGQFF | TGTGCCAGCAGTCAGACTAGGCAATTTGTAGGTGGGCAGTTCTTC
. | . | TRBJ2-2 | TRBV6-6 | CASSYSQGENTGELFF | TGTGCCAGCAGTTACTCACAGGGAGAAAACACCGGGGAGCTGTTTTTT
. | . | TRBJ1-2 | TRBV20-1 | CSARQGTAYGYTF | TGCAGTGCTAGACAGGGTACGGCTTATGGCTACACCTTC